This T cell receptor beta chain derives from a study of blood T cell repertoires in COVID-19. Original processing methods: Scientists estimated how many nucleated cells there were by amplifying reference gene primers. Profiled with immunoSEQ multiplex PCR; TCRdb holds only in-frame clones, not every one. The V and J calls and clone size were taken over from that table, and D and trimming were inferred from the DNA. The repertoire includes tens of thousands of clones, more than 80% of them detected once, and approximately 15% sits in the top ten. This clonotype originated in a human donor in a cohort sampled during active COVID-19. The specimen was peripheral blood.

The CDR3 DNA follows: TGTGCCAGCAGCCAACACCACGGGGGGGCCCTTTATGAGCAGTTCTTC. This codes for CASSQHHGGALYEQFF. The chain couples TRBV3-1 (or the pseudogene TRBV3-2) to TRBJ2-1; 8 nucleotides agree with TRBD2. This CDR3 spans 16 amino acids. Trimming at V came to 2 bases and at J to 8 bases, leaving 11 bases not matched to a gene. CDR1 and CDR2 (germline): LGHDT, YNNKEL (reference sequence).